The source of this T cell receptor beta chain is a study of T-cell reconstitution after alpha-beta-depleted transplantation in children. This sample's TCRbeta library carried unique molecular identifier barcodes. One entry per CDR3 protein results from TCRdb running MiXCR on the PCR reads. The sample records over 400,000 distinct CDR3 sequences, under 15% being singletons. This clonotype appeared many times. This CDR3 is built from 14 residues. Trimming cost V 6 bases and J 1 base, with 9 bases left between them. The V gene's germline CDR1 is MNHEY and CDR2 SMNVEV (reference sequence). This sequence originates from a human donor who donated a stem cell graft to a child with combined immunodeficiency. The rearrangement uses TRBV27 and TRBJ1-4; D is perhaps TRBD1 (5 bases). Sequenced material: PBMCs from the stem cell graft donor, taken from the stem cell graft. The CDR3 loop reads CASSQGKTNEKLFF. The CDR3 nucleotides read TGTGCCAGCAGCCAGGGTAAAACTAATGAAAAACTGTTTTTT.